Listed below are T cell receptor beta chains from one sample, sequenced in a study of CD8+CD57+ T cells in acquired aplastic anemia. One entry per CDR3 protein, called by TCRdb with MiXCR from the reads. The data hold about 48,000 distinct CDR3 sequences, with around 72% observed a single time. Sequencing was performed on sorted CD4+, CD8+, or CD8+CD57+ T cells (not recorded which) from PBMCs. These TCRs come from a human donor in good health, serving as a control. The CDR3 runs from the conserved cysteine through the conserved F or W. Fields, in order: J gene, V gene, clone size, D gene, CDR3 DNA, CDR3 protein. The D gene is left open where the match is weak. Rows give clone size only sometimes, using once, few, many, or a class for an expanded clone.

>TRBJ1-1|TRBV25-1|.|.
TGTGCCAGCAGCCAAGAGGGGACACACAACACTGAAGCTTTCTTT
CASSQEGTHNTEAFF
>TRBJ1-4|TRBV29-1|few|.
TGCAGCGTTGAAATGGGGTTAATGGGTGAAAAACTGTTTTTT
CSVEMGLMGEKLFF
>TRBJ2-7|TRBV10-2|.|TRBD1
TGCGCCAGCAGTTACGCACAGGGGTTCGAGCAGTACTTC
CASSYAQGFEQYF
>TRBJ2-6|TRBV20-1|many|TRBD1
TGCAGTGCCGAGGACAGGGAGAGCTCTGGGGCCAACGTCCTGACTTTC
CSAEDRESSGANVLTF
>TRBJ2-1|TRBV2|medium-sized|.
TGTGCCAGCAGTGAACTCGCGGTAGACTACAATGAGCAGTTCTTC
CASSELAVDYNEQFF
>TRBJ2-7|TRBV20-1|.|.
TGCAGTGCTCCAGACACCATTCTCTCCTACGAGCAGTACTTC
CSAPDTILSYEQYF
>TRBJ2-7|TRBV15|.|.
TGTGCCACCAGCAGAGACAGTCCCTACGAGCAGTACTTC
CATSRDSPYEQYF
>TRBJ2-3|TRBV29-1|.|.
TGCAGCCTATCCCGGGTGGCCGCAGATACGCAGTATTTT
CSLSRVAADTQYF
>TRBJ2-4|TRBV19|.|TRBD2
TGTGCCAGTAGTATACGAACTAGCGGGACCTCGGATGGTAGGAACATGCAGTACTTC
CASSIRTSGTSDGRNMQYF
>TRBJ2-3|TRBV2|.|.
TGTGCCAGCAGTCCGGGAACAGATACGCAGTATTTT
CASSPGTDTQYF
>TRBJ1-3|TRBV19|once|.
TGTGCCAGTAGTATTGCCGCGATGTCTGGAAACACCATATATTTT
CASSIAAMSGNTIYF
>TRBJ2-5|TRBV2|.|.
TGTGCCAGCAGCCTTGGTCGCCAAGAGACCCAGTACTTC
CASSLGRQETQYF
>TRBJ1-1|TRBV7-4|.|.
TGTGCCATCAGTTCCCATGGAGGGGAGAACACTGAAGCTTTCTTT
CAISSHGGENTEAFF
>TRBJ2-5|TRBV7-9|medium-sized|.
TGTGCCGGAGGAGAGACCCAGTACTTC
CAGGETQYF
>TRBJ1-2|TRBV14|many|.
TGTGCCAGCAGCCAAGGCCAGGTCCCGATCTATGGCTACACCTTC
CASSQGQVPIYGYTF
>TRBJ2-5|TRBV19|.|TRBD1
TGTGCCAGTAGTATCGGACAGGGCCAGGAGACCCAGTACTTC
CASSIGQGQETQYF
>TRBJ2-7|TRBV7-3|.|.
TGTGCCAGCAGCTCCGGATACTCCTACGAGCAGTACTTC
CASSSGYSYEQYF
>TRBJ2-7|TRBV2|.|.
TGTGCCAGCACCGGCGGACCGGGGCCCCCCTACGAGCAGTACTTC
CASTGGPGPPYEQYF
>TRBJ2-3|TRBV29-1|.|.
TGCAGCACCCGGGACACCGCCAGCACAGATACGCAGTATTTT
CSTRDTASTDTQYF
>TRBJ2-3|TRBV2|medium-sized|.
TGTGCCAGCAGTGAGAGATGGACAGACTTCACAGATACGCAGTATTTT
CASSERWTDFTDTQYF
>TRBJ1-1|TRBV2|.|.
TGTGCCAGCAGTGAGTGGACAGCTGAAGCTTTCTTT
CASSEWTAEAFF
>TRBJ2-1|TRBV5-6|.|.
TGTGCCAGCAGCTTGGCGTCAGGGACGGGGGCCTACAATGAGCAGTTCTTC
CASSLASGTGAYNEQFF
>TRBJ2-1|TRBV7-9|.|.
TGTGCCAGCATAGAGTGGTCCGATGAGCAGTTCTTC
CASIEWSDEQFF
>TRBJ1-2|TRBV29-1|.|.
TGCAGCGTCACAGTGGGGGATGGCTACACCTTC
CSVTVGDGYTF
>TRBJ1-1|TRBV15|once|.
TGTGCCACCAACAGAAGCCTAGGGGGTGGATGGACTGAAGCTTTCTTT
CATNRSLGGGWTEAFF
>TRBJ2-7|TRBV19|few|TRBD1
TGTGCCAGTAGCACCTGGGACAGGGGGCTACGAGAGCAGTACTTC
CASSTWDRGLREQYF
>TRBJ2-1|TRBV24-1|.|.
TGTGCCACCAGTGATTGGGGGAATGAGCAGTTCTTC
CATSDWGNEQFF
>TRBJ2-5|TRBV2|.|.
TGTGCCAGCAGCCTCCCCTCCAAGGGGCAAGAGACCCAGTACTTC
CASSLPSKGQETQYF
>TRBJ2-1|TRBV7-3|.|TRBD1
TGTGCCAGCAGCTTAACAGGCGGGACAGGGCGATTCAATGAGCAGTTCTTC
CASSLTGGTGRFNEQFF
>TRBJ2-1|TRBV20-1|.|TRBD2
TGCAGTGCTACGAGCGGGGACCACGGTGAGCAGTTCTTC
CSATSGDHGEQFF